Reported below is one TCR beta chain. Its antigen is as yet unknown. The record originates from a study of metastatic and nonmetastatic thyroid tumors. For the study at large: From malignant and benign thyroid patients, repertoires in blood and in tumor or nodule tissue were compared.

Authors' methods: Clinicopathological groups differed in CDR3, with these differences serving to build a distant-metastasis classifier for papillary thyroid cancer. MiXCR was used by TCRdb to re-call the PCR reads. These V and J calls rely on TCRdb rather than the paper's analysis. The sample shows 30,000 to 35,000 clones, over 25% of them seen only once. Study-wide findings and caveats: When malignant thyroid tumors were compared with benign nodules, TCR beta diversity was reportedly significantly higher in the malignant tumors. This held in both blood and tumor samples.

Until they underwent thyroid surgery, no patient had received any treatment. The source of this sequence is a female donor with papillary thyroid cancer or a benign thyroid nodule (not recorded which). Some clones in this sample may be carry-over from other donors' samples. What was sequenced was blood.

The CDR3 nucleotides read TGTGCCAGCAGACCTTCCGGGTCAACCGACGGCTACACCTTC. Translated: CASRPSGSTDGYTF. The chain links TRBV6-1 to TRBJ1-2; D unclear. Deletions cut 6 bases from V and 8 bases from J, with 19 bases between. This CDR3 region has 14 residues. Germline assignment: CDR1 MNHNS and CDR2 SASEGT.